These T cell receptor beta chains were read from a single sample in a study of T-cell reconstitution after alpha-beta-depleted transplantation in children. Each CDR3 protein is one row after TCRdb ran MiXCR on the PCR reads. Of about 270,000 distinct CDR3 sequences listed, about 10% are singletons. The sample here was PBMCs from the stem cell graft donor, taken from the stem cell graft. The receptor source for this set is a human donor who donated a stem cell graft to a child with SCID. CDR3s include the opening cysteine and the closing phenylalanine or tryptophan. The D gene is left open where the match is weak. Clone size is stated in some rows and not others, as once, few, many or a class when expanded.

size: .; D: .; V: TRBV5-4; length: 14; J: TRBJ1-1; DNA: TGTGCCATCAGCTGCGGGCTCCTCTGCTGTGAAGCTTTCTTT; CDR3: CAISCGLLCCEAFF
size: .; D: .; V: TRBV9; length: 14; J: TRBJ2-3; DNA: TGTGCCAGCAGCGTAGAGGCTAGCACAGATACGCAGTATTTT; CDR3: CASSVEASTDTQYF
size: .; D: .; V: TRBV12-3/TRBV12-4; length: 14; J: TRBJ1-1; DNA: TGTGCCAGCAGTCCAGGAGCCGGAAACACTGAAGCTTTCTTT; CDR3: CASSPGAGNTEAFF
size: few; D: TRBD1; V: TRBV2; length: 14; J: TRBJ2-7; DNA: TGTGCCAGCAGTGTTGGACAGGTGACCTACGAGCAGTACTTC; CDR3: CASSVGQVTYEQYF
size: .; D: .; V: TRBV7-9; length: 15; J: TRBJ1-6; DNA: TGTGCCAGCAGCCCCCTCTACCCCCGTAATTCACCCCTCCACTTT; CDR3: CASSPLYPRNSPLHF
size: .; D: .; V: TRBV4-1; length: 13; J: TRBJ2-1; DNA: TGCGCCAGCAGCCAAGATAACTGGTCCCAAGGGTTCTTC; CDR3: CASSQDNWSQGFF
size: .; D: TRBD1; V: TRBV7-9; length: 13; J: TRBJ1-5; DNA: TGTGCCAGCAGCCCGGGACAGCATCAGCCCCAGCATTTT; CDR3: CASSPGQHQPQHF
size: .; D: .; V: TRBV27; length: 16; J: TRBJ2-1; DNA: TGTGCCAGCAGTAAGAGGGGTCAGAGCTCCTACAATGAGCAGTTCTTC; CDR3: CASSKRGQSSYNEQFF
size: .; D: TRBD1; V: TRBV3-1; length: 16; J: TRBJ1-1; DNA: TGTGCCAGCAGCCCTTCCGGGACAGGGCTAAGCACTGAAGCTTTCTTT; CDR3: CASSPSGTGLSTEAFF
size: few; D: .; V: TRBV6-1; length: 15; J: TRBJ1-1; DNA: TGTGCCAGCAGTCTCCGTGAGCAGGCCCAAGGTGAAGCTTTCTTT; CDR3: CASSLREQAQGEAFF
size: few; D: .; V: TRBV9; length: 15; J: TRBJ1-5; DNA: TGTGCCAGCAGCGTCGGTGGAGGGCAGGGTCAGCCCCAGCATTTT; CDR3: CASSVGGGQGQPQHF
size: many; D: .; V: TRBV6-1; length: 13; J: TRBJ1-2; DNA: TGTGCCAGCAGTGAATTGTGGTCCTATGGCTACACCTTC; CDR3: CASSELWSYGYTF
size: .; D: .; V: TRBV12-3/TRBV12-4; length: 14; J: TRBJ1-2; DNA: TGTGCCAGCAGTTTACAGGGGTCTGGGTATGGCTACACCTTC; CDR3: CASSLQGSGYGYTF
size: .; D: TRBD1; V: TRBV6-1; length: 13; J: TRBJ1-5; DNA: TGTGCCACTAAGACAGGGGTGGATCAGCCCCAGCATTTT; CDR3: CATKTGVDQPQHF
size: .; D: .; V: TRBV9; length: 14; J: TRBJ2-1; DNA: TGTGCCAGCAGCGTGGCACAGGGCTACAATGAGCAGTTCTTC; CDR3: CASSVAQGYNEQFF
size: .; D: .; V: TRBV15; length: 14; J: TRBJ1-5; DNA: TGTGCCACCAGCAGGGCAGGGCAATTTCAGCCCCAGCATTTT; CDR3: CATSRAGQFQPQHF
size: .; D: .; V: TRBV20-1; length: 14; J: TRBJ2-3; DNA: TGCAGTGCTAGACCTCCCCTGGGCACAGATACGCAGTATTTT; CDR3: CSARPPLGTDTQYF
size: few; D: .; V: TRBV20-1; length: 11; J: TRBJ2-1; DNA: TGCAGTGCTAGGTGGTCGAAGGAGCAGTTCTTC; CDR3: CSARWSKEQFF
size: .; D: .; V: TRBV7-8; length: 14; J: TRBJ2-7; DNA: TGTGCCAGCAGCGATATTTACGGGAAGGACGAGCAGTACTTC; CDR3: CASSDIYGKDEQYF
size: once; D: .; V: TRBV7-6; length: 14; J: TRBJ2-7; DNA: TGTGCCAGCAGCCCCAGATCGTCCTCCTACGAGCAGTACTTC; CDR3: CASSPRSSSYEQYF
size: few; D: .; V: TRBV2; length: 16; J: TRBJ2-5; DNA: TGTGCCAGCAGTGAAGGTCGCAGGGGCGACCAAGAGACCCAGTACTTC; CDR3: CASSEGRRGDQETQYF
size: .; D: TRBD1; V: TRBV6-2/TRBV6-3; length: 13; J: TRBJ2-5; DNA: TGTGCCAGCAGACAGGGGGGCGGAGAGACCCAGTACTTC; CDR3: CASRQGGGETQYF
size: few; D: TRBD1; V: TRBV2; length: 14; J: TRBJ1-2; DNA: TGTGCCAGCAAAGACAGGGATCCTAACTATGGCTACACCTTC; CDR3: CASKDRDPNYGYTF
size: .; D: TRBD1; V: TRBV5-1; length: 16; J: TRBJ2-3; DNA: TGCGCCAGCAGCTTCCTCGACAGGGAAGCAACAGATACGCAGTATTTT; CDR3: CASSFLDREATDTQYF
size: .; D: .; V: TRBV10-3; length: 15; J: TRBJ2-3; DNA: TGTGCCATCAGACAAGGACTACCTCCCACAGATACGCAGTATTTT; CDR3: CAIRQGLPPTDTQYF
size: many; D: .; V: TRBV20-1; length: 13; J: TRBJ1-4; DNA: TGCAGTGCCTTAGAAGGGGTAAATGAAAAACTGTTTTTT; CDR3: CSALEGVNEKLFF
size: .; D: .; V: TRBV7-2; length: 15; J: TRBJ2-1; DNA: TGTGCCAGCAGCTTATATCTAGGGGAGTCAAATGAGCAGTTCTTC; CDR3: CASSLYLGESNEQFF
size: .; D: TRBD2; V: TRBV12-3/TRBV12-4; length: 14; J: TRBJ2-2; DNA: TGTGCCATCCCGGGGGGGGGCTACACCGGGGAGCTGTTTTTT; CDR3: CAIPGGGYTGELFF
size: few; D: .; V: TRBV20-1; length: 15; J: TRBJ1-1; DNA: TGCAGTGCCACTCGGGACAACCCGATTCGGCCTGAAGCTTTCTTT; CDR3: CSATRDNPIRPEAFF
size: .; D: TRBD1; V: TRBV2; length: 15; J: TRBJ1-2; DNA: TGTGCCAGCAGTGAAATTTGGGACAGGAGGGATGGCTACACCTTC; CDR3: CASSEIWDRRDGYTF
size: many; D: .; V: TRBV20-1; length: 16; J: TRBJ1-1; DNA: TGCAGTGCTAGAGACTCGGAGGGGAATCCTAGGGCTGAAGCTTTCTTT; CDR3: CSARDSEGNPRAEAFF
size: .; D: .; V: TRBV7-6; length: 13; J: TRBJ1-5; DNA: TGTGCCAGCAGCCCCAACAGAGATCAGCCCCAGCATTTT; CDR3: CASSPNRDQPQHF
size: many; D: .; V: TRBV12-3/TRBV12-4; length: 14; J: TRBJ1-2; DNA: TGTGCCAGCAGTTTAGCGCGATATAACTATGGCTACACCTTC; CDR3: CASSLARYNYGYTF
size: .; D: TRBD2; V: TRBV6-5; length: 16; J: TRBJ2-7; DNA: TGTGCCAGCAGTTACGGCGGAGCGGGGGGGGCCTACGAGCAGTACTTC; CDR3: CASSYGGAGGAYEQYF
size: many; D: TRBD2; V: TRBV6-1; length: 15; J: TRBJ2-3; DNA: TGTGCCAGCCGATTAGCGGGGGGGAGCACAGATACGCAGTATTTT; CDR3: CASRLAGGSTDTQYF
size: few; D: TRBD2; V: TRBV2; length: 13; J: TRBJ2-1; DNA: TGTGCCAGCAGTCCCCAAGGGGAGGGTGAGCAGTTCTTC; CDR3: CASSPQGEGEQFF
size: many; D: .; V: TRBV11-2; length: 15; J: TRBJ2-5; DNA: TGTGCCAGCAGCTTTTCTCCTCTTGGCGACGAGACCCAGTACTTC; CDR3: CASSFSPLGDETQYF
size: many; D: .; V: TRBV11-2; length: 16; J: TRBJ1-1; DNA: TGTGCCAGCAGCTTAACCCCGGGCGGGAGGAACACTGAAGCTTTCTTT; CDR3: CASSLTPGGRNTEAFF
size: few; D: TRBD1; V: TRBV2; length: 14; J: TRBJ1-4; DNA: TGTGCCAGCACCAGGGACAGGGGGAATGAAAAACTGTTTTTT; CDR3: CASTRDRGNEKLFF
size: many; D: .; V: TRBV12-3/TRBV12-4; length: 13; J: TRBJ2-2; DNA: TGTGCCAGCCAGGGTTTTCATACCGGGGAGCTGTTTTTT; CDR3: CASQGFHTGELFF
size: many; D: .; V: TRBV9; length: 14; J: TRBJ2-7; DNA: TGTGCCAGCAGCGGGGGAACAGCCTCCTACGAGCAGTACTTC; CDR3: CASSGGTASYEQYF
size: many; D: .; V: TRBV5-1; length: 14; J: TRBJ2-1; DNA: TGCGCCAGCAGCTTAACCGGGGGTGAGAATGAGCAGTTCTTC; CDR3: CASSLTGGENEQFF
size: once; D: .; V: TRBV29-1; length: 13; J: TRBJ2-2; DNA: TGCAGCGTTGTGACAGTCGGAACCTGGGAGCTGTTTTTT; CDR3: CSVVTVGTWELFF
size: few; D: .; V: TRBV25-1; length: 12; J: TRBJ1-1; DNA: TGTGCCAGCAGTGAATATGACCGGGAAGCTTTCTTT; CDR3: CASSEYDREAFF
size: many; D: TRBD1; V: TRBV20-1; length: 13; J: TRBJ2-1; DNA: TGCAGTGCTGGGAGGACAGGGGACAATGAGCAGTTCTTC; CDR3: CSAGRTGDNEQFF
size: .; D: .; V: TRBV6-5; length: 14; J: TRBJ2-7; DNA: TGTGCCAGCAGTTATGGGGCAGGGTGGGACGAGCAGTACTTC; CDR3: CASSYGAGWDEQYF
size: .; D: .; V: TRBV3-1; length: 14; J: TRBJ1-1; DNA: TGTGCCAGCAGCCCCGACGAAAAGAACACTGAAGCTTTCTTT; CDR3: CASSPDEKNTEAFF
size: few; D: .; V: TRBV4-2; length: 15; J: TRBJ1-5; DNA: TGTGCCAGCAGCCAAGAAGTGGGCAACAATCAGCCCCAGCATTTT; CDR3: CASSQEVGNNQPQHF
size: many; D: TRBD1; V: TRBV25-1; length: 17; J: TRBJ2-7; DNA: TGTGCCAGCAGTGAATACCCGGGACAGGGCACAACCTACGAGCAGTACTTC; CDR3: CASSEYPGQGTTYEQYF
size: .; D: .; V: TRBV3-1; length: 17; J: TRBJ1-2; DNA: TGTGCCACCTCCCAAGACGGTTTAGACGCCGTCGCGGGAAGCTACACCTTC; CDR3: CATSQDGLDAVAGSYTF
size: .; D: TRBD1; V: TRBV10-3; length: 18; J: TRBJ2-3; DNA: TGTGCCATCACTAACCCTCTATCCCGGACAGGGAGCACAGATACGCAGTATTTT; CDR3: CAITNPLSRTGSTDTQYF
size: few; D: .; V: TRBV4-1; length: 13; J: TRBJ2-2; DNA: TGCGCCAGCAGCCTTCCGCGGGCCGGGGAGCTGTTTTTT; CDR3: CASSLPRAGELFF
size: few; D: TRBD2; V: TRBV24-1; length: 16; J: TRBJ2-1; DNA: TGTGCCACCAGTCCCTCATACGCTAGCGGGGCCAATGAGCAGTTCTTC; CDR3: CATSPSYASGANEQFF